This section outlines one TCR beta chain sequence together with its context. At one end, the junction sequence differs from germline, possibly due to a read error. The sample is drawn from a study of blood T cell repertoires in COVID-19. Study-wide background: There were acute and convalescent COVID-19 samples, and they came from the United States, Italy and Spain. T cells, B-cell-depleted T cells, or PBMCs supplied cDNA or gDNA.

Study processing details: Estimation of nucleated cell counts was performed using reference gene primer amplification. Sequencing was performed with immunoSEQ multiplex PCR; in TCRdb, only in-frame clones are kept and a portion is missing. V, J and clone size are taken as reported in that table, and D and trimming were inferred from the DNA itself. In the table there are about 190,000 clones, nearly 90% of which are singletons. Germline CDR1 reads SSHAT; CDR2 reads FNYEAQ (reference sequence). The CDR3 loop spans 16 amino acids. Specimen: peripheral blood. The clonotype originates from a man aged 50-59 years with acute or convalescent COVID-19. V and J are TRBV7-7 and TRBJ2-2, with 9 bases that match TRBD1. The CDR3 sequence is CASSLGQGFLTGELFF. DNA for the CDR3: TGTGCTAGCAGCTTAGGACAGGGGTTCCTCACCGGGGAGCTGTTTTTT. Full variable domain (rest looked up from reference TRBV7-7 and TRBJ2-2): GAGVSQSPRYKVTKRGQDVTLRCDPISSHATLYWYQQALGQGPEFLTYFNYEAQPDKSGLPSDRFSAERPEGSISTLTIQRTEQRDSAMYRCASSLGQGFLTGELFFGEGSRLTVL.